This T cell receptor (beta chain) was captured in a study of T cell responses to AZD1222 COVID-19 vaccine. Germline CDR1 is LGHDT and CDR2 is YNNKEL (reference sequence). V was pared by 3 bases and J by 4 bases, with 12 bases of the junction left unmatched. The CDR3 contains 16 residues. The table came from immunoSEQ multiplex PCR; TCRdb's copy has only in-frame clones and leaves some out. The sample has 170,000 or so clones; 90% to 95% are singletons. The chain has TRBV3-1 (or the pseudogene TRBV3-2) and TRBJ2-7; 7 nucleotides agree with TRBD1. The starting material was peripheral blood, obtained 28 days after the second dose of the MenACWY control vaccine. The clonotype originates from an adult who received the MenACWY meningococcal vaccine as a control. CDR3 amino acids: CASSQTRQGVLYEQYF. CDR3 in DNA: TGTGCCAGCAGCCAGACCCGACAGGGAGTTTTATACGAGCAGTACTTC.